The T cell receptor beta chain under discussion was sequenced for a study of cytomegalovirus exposure and HLA in healthy donors. Study results and limitations: Under in vitro conditions, a few CMV-associated chains were confirmed as specific for CMV antigens.

This CDR3 has 14 residues. Losses at the gene ends were 10 bases for V and 4 bases for J; bases not matched to a gene: 10. CDR1 is LNHDA, CDR2 SQIVND, per germline (reference sequence). As to this clone: Its target is unknown.

In the PCR, 60 Vbeta and 13 Jbeta primers were used. Assay used: immunoSEQ multiplex PCR; TCRdb lists only in-frame clones, some missing. This sample carries 30,000 to 45,000 clones, 75% to 90% of them seen once, and the ten largest clones take approximately 10%. The receptor was derived from a woman in her thirties or forties in good health and CMV-seropositive. Sequencing input: PBMCs. The chain joins TRBV19 to TRBJ1-5; 7 bases agree with TRBD1. For the CDR3, the DNA is TGTGCCATCTCCCCACAGGGGTCAAATCAGCCCCAGCATTTT. It encodes CAISPQGSNQPQHF. Based on the CDR3 plus reference TRBV19 and TRBJ1-5, the full variable domain is DGGITQSPKYLFRKEGQNVTLSCEQNLNHDAMYWYRQDPGQGLRLIYYSQIVNDFQKGDIAEGYSVSREKKESFPLTVTSAQKNPTAFYLCAISPQGSNQPQHFGDGTRLSIL.